This T cell receptor (beta chain) was captured in a study of blood T cell repertoires in COVID-19. The data were produced by immunoSEQ multiplex PCR, yet TCRdb's version contains in-frame clones alone and is incomplete. The table lists approximately 130,000 clones, roughly 79% of them singletons. Sequencing input: peripheral blood. This receptor was identified in a human donor in a cohort sampled during active COVID-19.

The DNA for the CDR3 is TGTGCCAGCTCACCAGTGGGCCTTTCCAACACTGAAGCTTTCTTT. Its translation is CASSPVGLSNTEAFF. The chain combines TRBV18 with TRBJ1-1; D gene uncertain. The CDR3 is 15 amino acids. Looked up from germline, CDR1 is KGHSH and CDR2 is LQKENI. V was shortened by 2 bases and J by 2 bases, with 12 bases between the two germline ends.